This T cell receptor beta chain was recovered during a study of technical replicates of blood from several donors. Germline V gene lookup returns CDR1 SGDLS and CDR2 YYNGEE. The CDR3 consists of 15 residues. The V and J ends lost 0 bases and 8 bases, in that order; junction bases with no gene match: 4. Profiling relied on immunoSEQ multiplex PCR, and the TCRdb table lists in-frame clones only, not all of them. The table includes some 70,000 clones, about 97% detected once. The sequence came from a human donor in good health. V usage is TRBV9 and J usage is TRBJ2-1; TRBD2 aligns across 11 bases. The sequenced sample consisted of T cells isolated from PBMCs. The CDR3 here is CASSVDLAGGHEQFF. In DNA form, the CDR3 reads TGTGCCAGCAGCGTAGACCTAGCGGGAGGACATGAGCAGTTCTTC.